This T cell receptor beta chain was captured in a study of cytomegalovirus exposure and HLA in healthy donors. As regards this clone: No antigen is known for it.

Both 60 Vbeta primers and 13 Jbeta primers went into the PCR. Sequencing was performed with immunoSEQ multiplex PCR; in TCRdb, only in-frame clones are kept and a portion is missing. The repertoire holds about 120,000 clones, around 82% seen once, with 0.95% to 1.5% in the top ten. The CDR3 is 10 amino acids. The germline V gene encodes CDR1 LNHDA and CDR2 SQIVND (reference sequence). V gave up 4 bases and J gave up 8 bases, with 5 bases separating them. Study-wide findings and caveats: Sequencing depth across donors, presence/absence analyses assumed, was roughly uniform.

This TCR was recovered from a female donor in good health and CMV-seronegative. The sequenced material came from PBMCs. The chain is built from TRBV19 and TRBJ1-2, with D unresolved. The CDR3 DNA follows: TGTGCCAGTAGTAGCGGGGGCTACACCTTC. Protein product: CASSSGGYTF.